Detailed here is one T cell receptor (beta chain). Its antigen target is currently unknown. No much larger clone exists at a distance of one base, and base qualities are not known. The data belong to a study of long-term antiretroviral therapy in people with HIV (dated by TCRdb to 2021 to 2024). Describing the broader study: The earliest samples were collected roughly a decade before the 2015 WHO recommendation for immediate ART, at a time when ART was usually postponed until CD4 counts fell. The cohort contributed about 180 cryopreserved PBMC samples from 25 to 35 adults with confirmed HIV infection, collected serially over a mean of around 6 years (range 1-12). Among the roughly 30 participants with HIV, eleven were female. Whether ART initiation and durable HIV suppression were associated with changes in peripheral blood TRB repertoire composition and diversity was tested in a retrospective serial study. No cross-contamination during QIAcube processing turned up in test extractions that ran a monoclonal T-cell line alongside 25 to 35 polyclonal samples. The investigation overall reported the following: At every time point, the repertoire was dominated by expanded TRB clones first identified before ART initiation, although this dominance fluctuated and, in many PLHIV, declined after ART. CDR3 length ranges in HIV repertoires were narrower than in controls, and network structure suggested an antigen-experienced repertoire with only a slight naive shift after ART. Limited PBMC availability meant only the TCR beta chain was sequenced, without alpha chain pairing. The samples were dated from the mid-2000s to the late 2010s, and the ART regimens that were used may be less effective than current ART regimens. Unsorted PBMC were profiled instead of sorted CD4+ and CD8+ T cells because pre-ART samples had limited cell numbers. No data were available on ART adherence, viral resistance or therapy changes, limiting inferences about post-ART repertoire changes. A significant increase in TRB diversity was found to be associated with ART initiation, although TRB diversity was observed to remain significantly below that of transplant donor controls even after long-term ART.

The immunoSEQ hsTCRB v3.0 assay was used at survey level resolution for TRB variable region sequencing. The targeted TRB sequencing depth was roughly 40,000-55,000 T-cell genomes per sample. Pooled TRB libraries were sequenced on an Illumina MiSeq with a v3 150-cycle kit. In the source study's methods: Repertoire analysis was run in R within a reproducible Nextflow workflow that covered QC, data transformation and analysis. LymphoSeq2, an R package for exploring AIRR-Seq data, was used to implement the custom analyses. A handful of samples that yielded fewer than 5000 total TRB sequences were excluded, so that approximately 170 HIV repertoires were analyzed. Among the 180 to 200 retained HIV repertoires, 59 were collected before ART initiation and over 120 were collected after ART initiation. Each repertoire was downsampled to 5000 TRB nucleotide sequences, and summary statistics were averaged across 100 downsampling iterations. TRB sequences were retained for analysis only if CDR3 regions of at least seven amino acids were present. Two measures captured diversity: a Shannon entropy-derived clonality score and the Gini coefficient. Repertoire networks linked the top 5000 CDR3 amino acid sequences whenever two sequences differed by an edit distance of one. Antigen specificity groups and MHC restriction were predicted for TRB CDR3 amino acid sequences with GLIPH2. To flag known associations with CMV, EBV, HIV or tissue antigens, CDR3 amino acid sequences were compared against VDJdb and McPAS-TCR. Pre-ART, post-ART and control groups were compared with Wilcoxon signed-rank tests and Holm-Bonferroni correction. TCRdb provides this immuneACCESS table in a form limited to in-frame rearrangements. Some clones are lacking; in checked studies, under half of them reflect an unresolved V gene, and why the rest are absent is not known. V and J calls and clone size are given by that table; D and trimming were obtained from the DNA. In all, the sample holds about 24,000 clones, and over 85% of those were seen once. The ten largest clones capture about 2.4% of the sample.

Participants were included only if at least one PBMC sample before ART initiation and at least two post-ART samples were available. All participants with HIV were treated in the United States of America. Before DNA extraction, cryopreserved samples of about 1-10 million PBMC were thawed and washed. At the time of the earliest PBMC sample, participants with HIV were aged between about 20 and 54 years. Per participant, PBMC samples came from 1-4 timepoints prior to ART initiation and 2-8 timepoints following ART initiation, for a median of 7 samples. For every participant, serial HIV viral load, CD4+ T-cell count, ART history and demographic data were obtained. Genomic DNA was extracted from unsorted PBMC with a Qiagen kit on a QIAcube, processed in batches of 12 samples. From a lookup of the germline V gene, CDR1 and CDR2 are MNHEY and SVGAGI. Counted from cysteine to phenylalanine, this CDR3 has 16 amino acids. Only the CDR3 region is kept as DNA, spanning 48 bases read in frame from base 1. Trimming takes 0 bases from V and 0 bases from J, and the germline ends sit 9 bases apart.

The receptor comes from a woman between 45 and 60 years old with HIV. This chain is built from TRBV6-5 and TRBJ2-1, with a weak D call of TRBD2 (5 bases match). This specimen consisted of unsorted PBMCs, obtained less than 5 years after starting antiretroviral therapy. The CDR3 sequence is CASSYSFGSSYNEQFF. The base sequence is TGTGCCAGCAGTTACTCGTTTGGGAGCTCCTACAATGAGCAGTTCTTC.